Listed here are 31 T cell receptor beta chains from one sample, sequenced in a study of cytomegalovirus exposure and HLA in healthy donors (dated by TCRdb to 2017 to 2019). Libraries were prepared through the immunoSEQ multiplex PCR assay. TCRdb holds this immuneACCESS table with in-frame rearrangements only. Some clones are missing; in checked studies, unresolved V genes explain under half, and the rest has no known cause. The sample yields fewer than 250,000 clones; approximately 85% were counted once. The ten top clones hold roughly 1.5% of the sample. The sequencing sample was made of PBMCs. The origin of the receptors is a woman aged 18 to 35 in good health and CMV-seronegative.

The gene calls are TRBV7-9 and TRBJ2-3, with TRBD2 matching 9 bases. After removal of 4 bases from V and 0 bases from J, the junction contained 2 bases not matched to a gene. The CDR3 consists of 15 residues. Germline loops: CDR1 SEHNR, CDR2 FQNEAQ (reference sequence). The DNA for the CDR3 is TGTGCCAGCAGCTGGACTAGCGATAGCACAGATACGCAGTATTTT. It is translated as CASSWTSDSTDTQYF.

The chain employs TRBV2 and TRBJ1-2; perhaps TRBD1 as D (5 bases). The CDR3 sequence is 13 residues long. The germline CDR1 and CDR2 sequences are SNHLY and FYNNEI. Deletions cut 2 bases from V and 2 bases from J, with 6 bases between. CDR3 protein: CASSERGNYGYTF. Here the CDR3 DNA reads TGTGCCAGCAGTGAAAGGGGAAACTATGGCTACACCTTC. Drawing the rest from reference TRBV2 and TRBJ1-2, the complete variable domain is EPEVTQTPSHQVTQMGQEVILRCVPISNHLYFYWYRQILGQKVEFLVSFYNNEISEKSEIFDDQFSVERPDGSNFTLKIRSTKLEDSAMYFCASSERGNYGYTFGSGTRLTVV.

The rearrangement links TRBV7-9 to TRBJ2-5, with 12 positions matching TRBD2. Germline CDR1 is SEHNR and CDR2 is FQNEAQ (reference sequence). V lost 2 bases, J lost 5 bases, and 3 bases stayed unmatched. The CDR3 loop spans 15 amino acids. CDR3 loop: CASSLSLAGGETQYF. As DNA, the CDR3 is TGTGCCAGCAGCTTAAGTCTAGCGGGAGGGGAGACCCAGTACTTC.

This chain connects TRBV4-1 to TRBJ1-2, with unresolved D. The CDR3 has 15 amino acids. The V end lost 0 bases, the J end lost 3 bases, and 11 bases lay between the germline ends. Germline-derived CDR1 and CDR2 are MGHRA and YSYEKL. CDR3 DNA: TGCGCCAGCAGCCAAGATACGTTGGCGGACTATGGCTACACCTTC. It encodes CASSQDTLADYGYTF.

The V and J genes are TRBV6-6 and TRBJ1-1; no firm D call. The CDR3 totals 16 residues. Looked up from germline, CDR1 is MNHNY and CDR2 is SVGAGI (reference sequence). The ends were cut back, 5 bases at V and 1 base at J, with 17 bases in the middle. CDR3 sequence reads: CASSRSGSGGNTEAFF. CDR3 DNA sequence: TGTGCCAGCAGTAGATCTGGGTCGGGTGGGAACACTGAAGCTTTCTTT.

This rearrangement joins TRBV30 to TRBJ2-7; maybe TRBD1 (6 bases). Germline assignment: CDR1 GTSNPN and CDR2 SVGIG (reference sequence). The germline V and J ends were trimmed by 2 bases and 2 bases, with 10 bases remaining between them. The CDR3 is 13 residues long. The CDR3 nucleotides are TGTGCCTGGAGTTCAGGGGAAACCTACGAGCAGTACTTC. Its protein is CAWSSGETYEQYF.

V usage is TRBV13 and J usage is TRBJ2-5; D is perhaps TRBD1 (5 bases). V was shortened by 3 bases and J by 10 bases, with 15 bases between the two germline ends. CDR3 length: 13 amino acids. The germline CDR1 and CDR2 sequences are PRHDT and FYEKMQ (reference sequence). CDR3 nucleotides: TGTGCCAGCAGCTTGTGGGGCCCGCATTACCAGTACTTC. Translation gives CASSLWGPHYQYF. The whole variable domain, filled in from reference TRBV13 and TRBJ2-5, reads AAGVIQSPRHLIKEKRETATLKCYPIPRHDTVYWYQQGPGQDPQFLISFYEKMQSDKGSIPDRFSAQQFSDYHSELNMSSLELGDSALYFCASSLWGPHYQYFGPGTRLLVL.

The chain carries TRBV6-5 and TRBJ2-3; D possibly corresponds to TRBD2 (6 bases). The CDR3 consists of 14 residues. V was pared by 5 bases and J by 2 bases, with 11 bases between. Germline V gene lookup returns CDR1 MNHEY and CDR2 SVGAGI. The CDR3 region has the DNA TGTGCCAGCAGTACTAGCCGAGACACAGATACGCAGTATTTT. Residues: CASSTSRDTDTQYF.

The V gene is TRBV28, the J gene TRBJ1-2; 9 nucleotides line up with TRBD1. V dropped 4 bases and J dropped 4; count of bases not matched to a gene: 10. Per the germline V gene, CDR1 is MDHEN and CDR2 is SYDVKM. The CDR3 spans 16 residues. For the CDR3, the DNA is TGTGCCAGCAGTTCCCCCGGGACAGGGAGACCCTATGGCTACACCTTC. This translates into CASSSPGTGRPYGYTF.

The chain combines TRBV18 with TRBJ2-7, with D unclear. The germline V gene encodes CDR1 KGHSH and CDR2 LQKENI. This CDR3 is built from 13 residues. V lost 3 bases and J lost 1, with 7 bases in between. CDR3 residues: CASSPLYSYEQYF. The CDR3 DNA is TGTGCCAGCTCACCTCTCTATTCCTACGAGCAGTACTTC. The variable domain in full, with the rest retrieved from reference TRBV18 and TRBJ2-7, is NAGVMQNPRHLVRRRGQEARLRCSPMKGHSHVYWYRQLPEEGLKFMVYLQKENIIDESGMPKERFSAEFPKEGPSILRIQQVVRGDSAAYFCASSPLYSYEQYFGPGTRLTVT.

The J gene is TRBJ2-3, the V gene TRBV4-1; possible D gene TRBD1, 5 bases. The length of the CDR3 is 15 residues. The germline gives CDR1 MGHRA, CDR2 YSYEKL. The V end lost 0 bases, the J end lost 4 bases, and 11 bases lay between the germline ends. This chain's CDR3 is CASSQEGGRADTQYF. For the CDR3, the DNA is TGCGCCAGCAGCCAAGAAGGCGGCAGGGCAGATACGCAGTATTTT.

This clone was detected only once. The chain employs TRBV18 and TRBJ2-3; TRBD2 aligns across 7 bases. The trim removed 4 bases at V and 5 bases at J, leaving 6 bases unmatched. Germline CDR1 KGHSH, CDR2 LQKENI. The CDR3 extends over 14 amino acids. CDR3 sequence reads: CASSQLPGGDTQYF. In DNA form, the CDR3 reads TGTGCCAGCTCACAATTGCCGGGGGGAGATACGCAGTATTTT.

This clone was recorded a few times. The V and J genes are TRBV7-2 and TRBJ2-2, with 8 bases aligning to TRBD2. The V and J ends lost 3 bases and 7 bases, in that order; junction bases with no gene match: 4. Germline CDR1 and CDR2: SGHTA and FQGNSA. The CDR3 is 14 residues long. The DNA of the CDR3 is TGTGCCAGCAGCTTCGCGGGAGGATTCGGGGAGCTGTTTTTT. Protein product: CASSFAGGFGELFF.

The chain links TRBV18 to TRBJ1-1; D is ambiguous. Germline lookup yields CDR1 KGHSH and CDR2 LQKENI. Trimming took off 3 bases at V and 5 bases at J, with 13 bases between the two ends. The CDR3 has 14 residues. CDR3 sequence reads: CASSPTAMETEAFF. CDR3 sequence (DNA): TGTGCCAGCTCACCTACGGCCATGGAGACTGAAGCTTTCTTT. Filled out from reference TRBV18 and TRBJ1-1, the complete variable domain reads NAGVMQNPRHLVRRRGQEARLRCSPMKGHSHVYWYRQLPEEGLKFMVYLQKENIIDESGMPKERFSAEFPKEGPSILRIQQVVRGDSAAYFCASSPTAMETEAFFGQGTRLTVV.

The rearrangement joins TRBV10-1 to TRBJ1-2; D is perhaps TRBD1 (5 bases). The CDR3 is 13 amino acids. With 6 bases removed from V and 8 bases from J, the gap between germline ends came to 16 bases. The germline V gene encodes CDR1 WNHNN and CDR2 SYGVQD (reference sequence). Here the CDR3 reads CASSDQGLAGYTF. In DNA form, the CDR3 reads TGCGCCAGCAGCGACCAGGGTTTAGCCGGCTACACCTTC.

This chain links TRBV11-2 with TRBJ1-5, with no clear D. Germline V gives CDR1 SGHAT, CDR2 FQNNGV. This CDR3 region has 15 residues. The V end lost 0 bases, the J end lost 3 bases, and 9 bases lay between the germline ends. This chain's CDR3 is CASSLEADYNQPQHF. The CDR3 region has the DNA TGTGCCAGCAGCTTAGAGGCGGACTACAATCAGCCCCAGCATTTT.

This chain uses TRBV6-4 with TRBJ2-3; a possible D gene is TRBD2 (6 bases). Trimming left V 5 bases short and J 5 bases short, with 17 bases between. This CDR3 is built from 15 residues. CDR1 MRHNA and CDR2 SNTAGT come from the germline V gene. CDR3 region: CASSPLGGPVDTQYF. CDR3 bases: TGTGCCAGCAGTCCTCTGGGGGGTCCGGTAGATACGCAGTATTTT.

The chain recombines TRBV15 with TRBJ2-2; 8 bases are a match to TRBD2. Germline CDR1 reads LNHNV; CDR2 reads YYDKDF (reference sequence). The ends lost 1 base at V and 7 bases at J; junction bases unmatched: 5. The CDR3 is made up of 15 amino acids. CDR3 DNA: TGTGCCACCAGCAGAGGGGGGAGCGGGGGCGGGGAGCTGTTTTTT. Its translation is CATSRGGSGGGELFF.

The CDR3 sequence: CASSLSREDEAFF. The DNA of the CDR3 is TGTGCCAGCAGTTTATCGCGGGAGGATGAAGCTTTCTTT. The V and J genes are TRBV27 and TRBJ1-1; D call uncertain. Germline CDR1 reads MNHEY; CDR2 reads SMNVEV (reference sequence). The ends were cut back, 0 bases at V and 7 bases at J, with 9 bases in the middle. The CDR3 spans 13 residues.

This chain joins TRBV7-9 and TRBJ2-3, with D perhaps TRBD1 (5 bases). The CDR3 is 13 residues long. CDR1 is SEHNR, CDR2 FQNEAQ, per germline (reference sequence). V was clipped by 6 bases and J by 3 bases, with 10 bases between them. The CDR3 region has the DNA TGTGCCAGCAGGTGGGGCGTTACAGATACGCAGTATTTT. The encoded protein is CASRWGVTDTQYF.

This clone was counted a single time. The chain employs TRBV5-1 and TRBJ1-4, with D possibly matching TRBD1 (6 bases). V lost 4 bases and J lost 7, with 17 bases in between. This CDR3 contains 15 residues. Germline assignment: CDR1 SGHRS and CDR2 YFSETQ. CDR3 bases: TGCGCCAGCAGCACCAATTACAGGGCTGGTGAAAAACTGTTTTTT. This gives the protein CASSTNYRAGEKLFF.

The genes are TRBV15 and TRBJ1-2; 7 nucleotides agree with TRBD1. Germline assignment: CDR1 LNHNV and CDR2 YYDKDF (reference sequence). CDR3 length: 17 amino acids. J gave up 4 bases and V 2 bases, and 13 bases lay outside the gene matches. As DNA, the CDR3 is TGTGCCACCAGCAGAACAGGGGCCCGCCGGACCCTCTATGGCTACACCTTC. It codes for CATSRTGARRTLYGYTF.

The V gene is TRBV30, the J gene TRBJ2-5; 7 bases are a match to TRBD2. This CDR3 has 13 amino acids. The germline V gene has CDR1 GTSNPN and CDR2 SVGIG (reference sequence). The ends lost 0 bases at V and 5 bases at J; junction bases unmatched: 3. The CDR3 nucleotides are TGTGCCTGGAGTGTAGCCGGGGGGGAGACCCAGTACTTC. Its translation: CAWSVAGGETQYF.

Written as DNA, the CDR3 is TGTGCCAGCAGCGTAGCGGCTAGCGGGGGGTCCGAGCAGTTCTTC. Translation gives CASSVAASGGSEQFF. The chain has TRBV9 and TRBJ2-1; 11 bases match TRBD2. J gave up 10 bases and V 0 bases, and 6 bases lay outside the gene matches. The CDR3 is made up of 15 amino acids. Germline V gene lookup returns CDR1 SGDLS and CDR2 YYNGEE.

The chain uses TRBV29-1 and TRBJ1-1; 7 bases are shared with TRBD1. J lost 5 bases, V lost 4 bases, and 7 bases had no gene match. Germline V gene data show CDR1 as SQVTM and CDR2 as ANQGSEA. CDR3 length equals 13 residues. The CDR3 coding sequence is TGCAGCGTTGTGAGGGGGCGACGTACTGAAGCTTTCTTT. Translation gives CSVVRGRRTEAFF.

About this clone itself: The same CDR3 is also encoded by other DNA sequences in this sample. The V call is TRBV2, the J call TRBJ1-1; D gene uncertain. The V gene's germline CDR1 is SNHLY and CDR2 FYNNEI. This CDR3 comprises 11 residues. V was trimmed by 6 bases and J by 2 bases, leaving 4 bases between them. The CDR3 sequence is CASSLNTEAFF. CDR3 in DNA: TGTGCCAGCAGCCTAAACACTGAAGCTTTCTTT. The variable domain in full, with the rest retrieved from reference TRBV2 and TRBJ1-1, is EPEVTQTPSHQVTQMGQEVILRCVPISNHLYFYWYRQILGQKVEFLVSFYNNEISEKSEIFDDQFSVERPDGSNFTLKIRSTKLEDSAMYFCASSLNTEAFFGQGTRLTVV.

A note on this clone: Different DNA sequences within this sample yield the same CDR3. The chain is built from TRBV9 and TRBJ2-2, with D hard to call. The CDR3 consists of 13 residues. Deletions cut 0 bases from V and 6 bases from J, with 6 bases between. CDR1 and CDR2 from the germline V gene are SGDLS and YYNGEE. CDR3 protein: CASSVVSSGELFF. Written as DNA, the CDR3 is TGTGCCAGCAGCGTAGTCTCGTCCGGGGAGCTGTTTTTT.

The V call is TRBV5-1, the J call TRBJ1-3; TRBD1 is a possible D gene (5 bases). Germline V gene sequence: CDR1 SGHRS, CDR2 YFSETQ. V was pared by 3 bases and J by 2 bases, with 9 bases between. This CDR3 is built from 14 residues. The CDR3 loop reads CASSSGGTGNTIYF. DNA for the CDR3: TGCGCCAGCAGCTCGGGGGGTACTGGAAACACCATATATTTT.

The chain is built from TRBV6-5 and TRBJ1-2; 8 bases map to TRBD1. This CDR3 has 14 residues. Trimming took 10 bases from V and 5 from J; bases not matched to a gene: 12. Germline lookup yields CDR1 MNHEY and CDR2 SVGAGI. CDR3 sequence: CATQLGQGRYGYTF. Written as DNA, the CDR3 is TGTGCCACCCAGCTTGGACAGGGTCGTTATGGCTACACCTTC.

This clone was detected only a few times. CDR3 coding DNA: TGTGCCAGCCGACTCGCTGGGGGGTCCTATAATTCACCCCTCCACTTT. This sequence encodes CASRLAGGSYNSPLHF. The rearrangement joins TRBV11-2 to TRBJ1-6, with TRBD1 as a possible D gene (5 bases). Per the germline V gene, CDR1 is SGHAT and CDR2 is FQNNGV. The CDR3 has 16 amino acids. Trimming took 8 bases from V and 1 from J, leaving 15 bases between them.

The J gene is TRBJ2-7, the V gene TRBV6-6; 10 bases agree with TRBD1. The CDR3 runs to 14 residues. J was trimmed by 6 bases and V by 4 bases; bases with no gene match: 6. The germline CDR1 and CDR2 sequences are MNHNY and SVGAGI (reference sequence). The CDR3 DNA reads TGTGCCAGCAGTTTCTCCGGGACAGGGGTCGAGCAGTACTTC. Translating it yields CASSFSGTGVEQYF.